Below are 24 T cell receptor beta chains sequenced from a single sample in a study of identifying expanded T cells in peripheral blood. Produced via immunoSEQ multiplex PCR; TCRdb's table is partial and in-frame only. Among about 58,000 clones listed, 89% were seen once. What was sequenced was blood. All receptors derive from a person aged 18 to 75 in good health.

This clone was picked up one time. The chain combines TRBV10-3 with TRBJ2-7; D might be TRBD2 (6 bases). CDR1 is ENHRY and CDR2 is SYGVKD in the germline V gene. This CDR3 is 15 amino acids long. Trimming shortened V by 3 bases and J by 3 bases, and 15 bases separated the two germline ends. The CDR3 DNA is TGTGCCATCAGTGATCCCGGGACTCGCGTCTACGAGCAGTACTTC. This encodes CAISDPGTRVYEQYF.

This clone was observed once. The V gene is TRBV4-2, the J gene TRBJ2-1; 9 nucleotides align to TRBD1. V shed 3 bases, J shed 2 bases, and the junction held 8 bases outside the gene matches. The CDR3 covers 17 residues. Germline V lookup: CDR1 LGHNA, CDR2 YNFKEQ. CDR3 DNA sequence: TGTGCCAGCAGCCATGAATTCCGGGACAGGGCCTACAATGAGCAGTTCTTC. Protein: CASSHEFRDRAYNEQFF.

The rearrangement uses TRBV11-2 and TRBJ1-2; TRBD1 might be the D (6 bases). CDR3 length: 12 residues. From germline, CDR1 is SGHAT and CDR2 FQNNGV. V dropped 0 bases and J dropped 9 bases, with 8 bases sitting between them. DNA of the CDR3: TGTGCCAGCAGCTTAGAAGGACAGAGCTACACCTTC. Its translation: CASSLEGQSYTF.

The CDR3 DNA reads as TGTGCCAGCAGCCCCGGGACAGGGAGAAACACCATATATTTT. Translating it yields CASSPGTGRNTIYF. The V call is TRBV6-6, the J call TRBJ1-3; 9 bases match TRBD1. CDR1 MNHNY and CDR2 SVGAGI come from the germline V gene (reference sequence). V trimming: 6 bases; J trimming: 5 bases; junction bases outside the gene matches: 5. The CDR3 consists of 14 residues.

CDR3: CASSTTGGGNYEQYF. In DNA form, the CDR3 reads TGTGCCAGCAGTACTACAGGGGGGGGAAACTACGAGCAGTACTTC. This chain connects TRBV2 to TRBJ2-7, with D possibly matching TRBD1 (8 bases). Germline-derived CDR1 and CDR2 are SNHLY and FYNNEI. Trimming pared 5 bases from V and 3 bases from J, leaving 17 bases between. The CDR3 covers 15 residues.

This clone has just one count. This CDR3 is CASSLGQLDEQYF. The CDR3 bases are TGTGCCAGCAGCTTAGGACAGCTAGACGAGCAGTACTTC. This chain uses TRBV11-2 with TRBJ2-7, with D possibly matching TRBD1 (5 bases). V was pared by 1 base and J by 5 bases, with 9 bases between. There are 13 residues in the CDR3. The V gene's germline CDR1 is SGHAT and CDR2 FQNNGV.

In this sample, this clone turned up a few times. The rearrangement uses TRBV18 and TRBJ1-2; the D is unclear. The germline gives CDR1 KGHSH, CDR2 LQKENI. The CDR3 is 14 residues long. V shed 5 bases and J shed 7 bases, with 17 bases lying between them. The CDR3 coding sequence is TGTGCCAGCTCAACAACGAAGAGTAATTTTGGCTACACCTTC. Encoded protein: CASSTTKSNFGYTF.

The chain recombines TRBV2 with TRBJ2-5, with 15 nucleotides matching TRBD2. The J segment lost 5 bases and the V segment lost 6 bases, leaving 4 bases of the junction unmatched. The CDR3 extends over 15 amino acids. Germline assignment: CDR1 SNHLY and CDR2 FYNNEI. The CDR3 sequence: CASSGLAGGLETQYF. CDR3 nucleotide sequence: TGTGCCAGCAGCGGACTAGCGGGGGGGCTGGAGACCCAGTACTTC.

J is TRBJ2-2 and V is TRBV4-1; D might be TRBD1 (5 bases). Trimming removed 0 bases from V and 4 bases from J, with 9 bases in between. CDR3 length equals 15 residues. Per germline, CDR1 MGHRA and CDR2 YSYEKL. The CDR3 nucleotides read TGCGCCAGCAGCCAAGAAGTCAGGGTCACCGGGGAGCTGTTTTTT. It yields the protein CASSQEVRVTGELFF.

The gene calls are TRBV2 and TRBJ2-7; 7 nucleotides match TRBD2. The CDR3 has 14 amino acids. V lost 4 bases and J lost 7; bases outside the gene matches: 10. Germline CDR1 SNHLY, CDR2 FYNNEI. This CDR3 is CASSGKREVGEQYF. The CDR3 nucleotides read TGTGCCAGCAGTGGGAAGCGGGAAGTGGGAGAGCAGTACTTC.

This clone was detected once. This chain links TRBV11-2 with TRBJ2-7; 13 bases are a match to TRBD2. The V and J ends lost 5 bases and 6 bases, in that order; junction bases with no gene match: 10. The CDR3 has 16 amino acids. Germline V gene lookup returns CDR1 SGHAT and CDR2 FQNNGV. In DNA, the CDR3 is TGTGCCAGCAGCCCTCCCGGACTAGCGGGAGTCGGCGAGCAGTACTTC. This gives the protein CASSPPGLAGVGEQYF.

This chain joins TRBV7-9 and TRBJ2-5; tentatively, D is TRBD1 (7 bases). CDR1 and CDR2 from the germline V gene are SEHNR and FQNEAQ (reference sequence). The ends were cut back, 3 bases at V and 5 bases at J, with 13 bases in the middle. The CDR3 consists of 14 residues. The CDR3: CASSFFSGGETQYF. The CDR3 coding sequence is TGTGCCAGCAGCTTTTTCTCAGGGGGGGAGACCCAGTACTTC.

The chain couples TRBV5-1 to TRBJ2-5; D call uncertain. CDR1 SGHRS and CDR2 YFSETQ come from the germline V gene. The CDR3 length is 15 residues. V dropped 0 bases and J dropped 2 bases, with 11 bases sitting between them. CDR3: CASSLGPGTQETQYF. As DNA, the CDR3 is TGCGCCAGCAGCTTGGGGCCAGGAACACAAGAGACCCAGTACTTC.

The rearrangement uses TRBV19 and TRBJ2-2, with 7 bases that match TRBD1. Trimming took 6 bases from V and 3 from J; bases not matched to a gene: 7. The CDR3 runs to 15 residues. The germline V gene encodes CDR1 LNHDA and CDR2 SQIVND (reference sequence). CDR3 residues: CASSRGGVYTGELFF. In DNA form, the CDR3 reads TGTGCCAGTAGCAGAGGGGGCGTTTACACCGGGGAGCTGTTTTTT.

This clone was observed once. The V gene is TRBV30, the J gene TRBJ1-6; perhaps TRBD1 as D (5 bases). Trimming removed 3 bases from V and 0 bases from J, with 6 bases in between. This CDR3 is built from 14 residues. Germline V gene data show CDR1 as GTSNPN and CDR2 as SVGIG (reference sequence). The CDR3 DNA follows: TGTGCCTGGAGCCAGGGCTCCTATAATTCACCCCTCCACTTT. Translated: CAWSQGSYNSPLHF.

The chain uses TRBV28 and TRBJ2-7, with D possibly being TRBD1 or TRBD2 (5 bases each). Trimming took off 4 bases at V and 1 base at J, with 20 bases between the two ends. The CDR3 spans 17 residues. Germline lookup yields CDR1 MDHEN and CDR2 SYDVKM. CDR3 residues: CASSSPQTSGTSYEQYF. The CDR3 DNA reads TGTGCCAGCAGTTCTCCCCAAACTTCCGGGACGTCCTACGAGCAGTACTTC.

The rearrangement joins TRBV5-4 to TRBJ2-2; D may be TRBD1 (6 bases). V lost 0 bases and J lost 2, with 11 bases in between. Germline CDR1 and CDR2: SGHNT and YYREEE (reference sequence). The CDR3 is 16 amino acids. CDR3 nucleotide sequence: TGTGCCAGCAGCTTGGAGACAGGAAGCAACACCGGGGAGCTGTTTTTT. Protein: CASSLETGSNTGELFF. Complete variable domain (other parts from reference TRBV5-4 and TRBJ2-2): ETGVTQSPTHLIKTRGQQVTLRCSSQSGHNTVSWYQQALGQGPQFIFQYYREEENGRGNFPPRFSGLQFPNYSSELNVNALELDDSALYLCASSLETGSNTGELFFGEGSRLTVL.

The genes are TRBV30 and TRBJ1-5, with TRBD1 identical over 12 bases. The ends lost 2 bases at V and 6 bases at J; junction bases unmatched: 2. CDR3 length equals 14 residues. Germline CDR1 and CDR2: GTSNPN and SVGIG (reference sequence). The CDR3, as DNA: TGTGCCTGGAGTCGGGACAGGGGGCCTCAGCCCCAGCATTTT. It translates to CAWSRDRGPQPQHF.

The CDR3 DNA reads TGTGCCAGCAGCTTGTTAGGGACAGGGAATGAAAAACTGTTTTTT. Translating gives CASSLLGTGNEKLFF. The gene calls are TRBV11-2 and TRBJ1-4, with 9 nucleotides matching TRBD1. V shed 3 bases and J 5 bases; nucleotides not matched to a gene: 4. The CDR3 spans 15 residues. Germline V gene data show CDR1 as SGHAT and CDR2 as FQNNGV.

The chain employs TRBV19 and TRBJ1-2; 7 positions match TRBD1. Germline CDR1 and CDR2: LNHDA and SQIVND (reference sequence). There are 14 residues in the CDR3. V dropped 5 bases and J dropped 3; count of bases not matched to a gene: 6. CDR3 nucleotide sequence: TGTGCCAGTAGTCCTCAGGGGGGTTACTATGGCTACACCTTC. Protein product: CASSPQGGYYGYTF.

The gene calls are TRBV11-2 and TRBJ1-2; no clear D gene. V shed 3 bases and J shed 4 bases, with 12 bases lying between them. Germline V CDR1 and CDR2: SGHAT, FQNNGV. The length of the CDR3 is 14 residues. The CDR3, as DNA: TGTGCCAGCAGCTTTGCGGGCAGCATCTATGGCTACACCTTC. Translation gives CASSFAGSIYGYTF.

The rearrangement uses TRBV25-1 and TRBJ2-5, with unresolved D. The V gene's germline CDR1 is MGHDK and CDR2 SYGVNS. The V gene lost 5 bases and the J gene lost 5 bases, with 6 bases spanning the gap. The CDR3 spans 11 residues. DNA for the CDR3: TGTGCCAGCAGTCCCTCGGAGACCCAGTACTTC. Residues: CASSPSETQYF.

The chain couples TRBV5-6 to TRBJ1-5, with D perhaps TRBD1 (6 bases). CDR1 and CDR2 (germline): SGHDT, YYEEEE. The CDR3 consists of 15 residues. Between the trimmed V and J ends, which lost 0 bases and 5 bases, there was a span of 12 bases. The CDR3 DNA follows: TGTGCCAGCAGCTTGGGGTTGGGGGGCTATCAGCCCCAGCATTTT. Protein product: CASSLGLGGYQPQHF.

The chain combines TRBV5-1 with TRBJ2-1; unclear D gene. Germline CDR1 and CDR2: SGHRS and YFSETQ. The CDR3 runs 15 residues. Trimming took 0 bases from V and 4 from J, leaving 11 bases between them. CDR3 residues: CASSLEGEQYNEQFF. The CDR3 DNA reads TGCGCCAGCAGCTTGGAAGGAGAACAATACAATGAGCAGTTCTTC.